Ten or more counts support the clone carrying this T cell receptor beta chain. Its antigen is undetermined. These data come from a study of T cells after yellow fever vaccination. Study-level findings and limits: Post-booster samples contained most primary-vaccination clones (more than 95% CD4, approximately 88% CD8). Just a small share of clonotypes turned up in the CD4 compartment as well as the CD8 compartment.

A single record per CDR3 protein comes from TCRdb applying MiXCR to the 5' RACE reads. Found here are a few hundred thousand distinct CDR3 sequences, about 7.8% of them singletons; the top ten hold roughly a sixth. The CDR3 is made up of 13 amino acids. V lost 2 bases and J lost 3, with 8 bases in between. The material sequenced was PBMCs, taken around 45 days after the first yellow fever vaccination. The TCR was taken from a man younger than 30 who received the YFV17D yellow fever vaccine. The rearrangement links TRBV12-3 or TRBV12-4 to TRBJ2-7; D is uncertain. The CDR3 is CASSLNGRYEQYF. CDR3 sequence (DNA): TGTGCCAGCAGTTTAAACGGGCGCTACGAGCAGTACTTC.